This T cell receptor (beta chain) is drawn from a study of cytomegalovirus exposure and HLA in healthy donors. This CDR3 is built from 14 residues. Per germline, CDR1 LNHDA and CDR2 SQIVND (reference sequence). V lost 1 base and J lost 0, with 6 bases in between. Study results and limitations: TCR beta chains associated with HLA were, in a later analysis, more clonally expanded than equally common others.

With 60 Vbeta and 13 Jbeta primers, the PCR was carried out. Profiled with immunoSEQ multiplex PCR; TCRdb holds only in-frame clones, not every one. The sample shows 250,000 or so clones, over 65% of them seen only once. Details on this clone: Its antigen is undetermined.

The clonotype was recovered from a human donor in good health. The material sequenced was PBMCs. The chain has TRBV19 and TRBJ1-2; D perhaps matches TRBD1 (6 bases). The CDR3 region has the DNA TGTGCCAGTAGTATAGGGACAGCTAACTATGGCTACACCTTC. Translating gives CASSIGTANYGYTF.